Here is one TCR beta chain with its context. Its specificity is not known. The data derive from a study of T-cell memory formation after mild COVID-19. The CDR3 sequence is 15 residues long. V dropped 4 bases and J dropped 1 base, with 11 bases sitting between them. Germline-derived CDR1 and CDR2 are SGHRS and YFSETQ. TCRdb itself ran the 5' RACE reads through MiXCR, one entry per CDR3 protein. The repertoire holds roughly 250,000 distinct CDR3 sequences, with over 15% as singletons. Study results and limitations: Second-wave clones peaking on day 37 lacked confirmed SARS-CoV-2 specificity. Of the contracting clones, CD4+ ones lay mainly in CM and EM, and CD8+ ones in EMRA.

Sequenced: PBMCs or a T cell subset sorted from them (not recorded which). The chain is built from TRBV5-1 and TRBJ2-2; the D gene is possibly TRBD1 (6 bases). This sequence was found in a man aged 18 to 29 who had mild COVID-19 (a few samples of this study predate the infection). Cell type and time point are not known. The chain's CDR3 is CASSSTQGNTGELFF. The DNA of the CDR3 is TGCGCCAGCAGCAGCACACAGGGGAACACCGGGGAGCTGTTTTTT.